The sequence of this T cell receptor (beta chain) was determined in a study of blood T cells in healthy people across ages. Study-wide points: Diversity estimated from one million T cells was considered an underestimate. Naive T cell percentage showed a strong correlation with TCR beta diversity.

About this clonotype: Its cognate antigen is unknown.

From germline, CDR1 is MGHDK and CDR2 SYGVNS. V was shortened by 4 bases and J by 9 bases, with 16 bases between the two germline ends. The CDR3 length is 14 residues. Then a second PCR, running roughly 7 to 11 cycles, was carried out with a sample-barcoded 5' primer and a J-beta primer mix. The study obtained at least 3 million CDR3-containing paired-end reads from every sample. MiXCR was run by TCRdb on the 5' RACE reads, yielding one entry per CDR3 protein. The table has under 1,000,000 distinct CDR3 sequences, around 36% seen once. This TCR was recovered from a man younger than 35 in good health. The chain uses TRBV25-1 and TRBJ2-1; D possibly corresponds to TRBD2 (5 bases). Sequenced sample: blood. The CDR3 spells CASSALGVLGEQFF. CDR3 DNA: TGTGCCAGCAGTGCCCTGGGAGTGTTGGGTGAGCAGTTCTTC.